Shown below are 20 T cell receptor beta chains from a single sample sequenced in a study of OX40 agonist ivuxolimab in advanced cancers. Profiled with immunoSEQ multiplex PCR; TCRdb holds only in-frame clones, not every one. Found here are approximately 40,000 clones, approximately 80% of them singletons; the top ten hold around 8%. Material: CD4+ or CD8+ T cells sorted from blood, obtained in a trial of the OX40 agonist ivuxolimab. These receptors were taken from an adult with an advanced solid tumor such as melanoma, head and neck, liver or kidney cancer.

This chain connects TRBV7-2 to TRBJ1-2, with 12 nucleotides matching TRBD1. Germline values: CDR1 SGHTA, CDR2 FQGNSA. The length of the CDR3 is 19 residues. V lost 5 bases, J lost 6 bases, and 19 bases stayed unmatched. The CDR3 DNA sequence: TGTGCCAGCAGCCCCCCCCTGGGGGACAGGGGGCGACTAAGGAATGGCTACACCTTC. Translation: CASSPPLGDRGRLRNGYTF.

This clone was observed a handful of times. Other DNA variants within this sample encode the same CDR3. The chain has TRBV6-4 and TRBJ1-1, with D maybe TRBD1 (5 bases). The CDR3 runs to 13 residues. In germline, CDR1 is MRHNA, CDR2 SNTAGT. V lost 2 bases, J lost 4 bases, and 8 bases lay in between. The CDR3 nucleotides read TGTGCCAGCAGTGACCAGGGTGGCACTGAAGCTTTCTTT. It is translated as CASSDQGGTEAFF.

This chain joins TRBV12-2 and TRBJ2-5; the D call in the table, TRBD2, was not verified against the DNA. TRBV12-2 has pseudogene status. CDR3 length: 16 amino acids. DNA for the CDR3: TGTGCAAGTCGCCCCGGGACTAGCGGGAGCCCAGAGACCCAGTACTTC. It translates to CASRPGTSGSPETQYF.

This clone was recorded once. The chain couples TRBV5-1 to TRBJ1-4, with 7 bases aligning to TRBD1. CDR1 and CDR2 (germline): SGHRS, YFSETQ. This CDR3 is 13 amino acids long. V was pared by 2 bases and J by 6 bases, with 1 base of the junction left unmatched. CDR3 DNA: TGCGCCAGCAGCTTCACAGGGGATGAAAAACTGTTTTTT. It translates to CASSFTGDEKLFF.

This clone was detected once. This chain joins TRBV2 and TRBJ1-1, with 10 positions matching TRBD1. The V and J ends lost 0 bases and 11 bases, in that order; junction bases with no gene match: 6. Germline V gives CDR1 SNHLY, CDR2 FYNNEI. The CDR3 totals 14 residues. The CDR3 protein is CASSEAAGTGVAFF. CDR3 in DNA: TGTGCCAGCAGTGAAGCGGCCGGGACAGGGGTGGCTTTCTTT. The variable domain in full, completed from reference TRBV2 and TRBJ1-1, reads EPEVTQTPSHQVTQMGQEVILRCVPISNHLYFYWYRQILGQKVEFLVSFYNNEISEKSEIFDDQFSVERPDGSNFTLKIRSTKLEDSAMYFCASSEAAGTGVAFFGQGTRLTVV.

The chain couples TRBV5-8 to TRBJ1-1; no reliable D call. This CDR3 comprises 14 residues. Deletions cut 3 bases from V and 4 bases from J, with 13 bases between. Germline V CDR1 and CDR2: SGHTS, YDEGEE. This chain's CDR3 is CASSSLLALTEAFF. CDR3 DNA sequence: TGTGCCAGCAGCTCACTCTTGGCCCTCACTGAAGCTTTCTTT.

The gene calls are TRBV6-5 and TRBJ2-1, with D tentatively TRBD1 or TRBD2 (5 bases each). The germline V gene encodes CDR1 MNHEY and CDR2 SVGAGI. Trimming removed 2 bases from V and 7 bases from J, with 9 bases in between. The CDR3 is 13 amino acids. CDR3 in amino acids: CASSYRDGNEQFF. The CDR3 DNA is TGTGCCAGCAGTTACAGGGACGGTAATGAGCAGTTCTTC.

The CDR3 loop reads CASSQQGTGSGNTIYF. The CDR3 DNA reads TGTGCCAGCAGCCAACAAGGGACAGGCTCTGGAAACACCATATATTTT. The V and J genes are TRBV14 and TRBJ1-3; 8 bases fit TRBD1. Germline CDR1 SGHDN, CDR2 FVKESK. Trimming took 2 bases from V and 0 from J; bases not matched to a gene: 3. The CDR3 spans 16 residues.

The CDR3 loop is CASSESGAGSPLHF. The CDR3 region has the DNA TGCGCCAGCAGTGAGTCGGGTGCAGGCTCACCCCTCCACTTT. This rearrangement joins TRBV10-1 to TRBJ1-6; D unclear. The V gene's germline CDR1 is WNHNN and CDR2 SYGVQD (reference sequence). CDR3 size: 14 residues. V lost 0 bases and J lost 10, with 10 bases in between.

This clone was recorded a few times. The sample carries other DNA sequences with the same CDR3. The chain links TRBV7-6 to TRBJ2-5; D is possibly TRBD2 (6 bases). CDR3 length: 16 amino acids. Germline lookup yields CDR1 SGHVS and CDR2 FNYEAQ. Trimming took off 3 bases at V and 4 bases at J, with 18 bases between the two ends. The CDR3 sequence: CASSLAGQGAGETQYF. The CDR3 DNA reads TGTGCCAGCAGCTTGGCGGGGCAGGGAGCCGGAGAGACCCAGTACTTC. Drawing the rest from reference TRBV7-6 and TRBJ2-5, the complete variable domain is GAGVSQSPRYKVTKRGQDVALRCDPISGHVSLYWYRQALGQGPEFLTYFNYEAQQDKSGLPNDRFSAERPEGSISTLTIQRTEQRDSAMYRCASSLAGQGAGETQYFGPGTRLLVL.

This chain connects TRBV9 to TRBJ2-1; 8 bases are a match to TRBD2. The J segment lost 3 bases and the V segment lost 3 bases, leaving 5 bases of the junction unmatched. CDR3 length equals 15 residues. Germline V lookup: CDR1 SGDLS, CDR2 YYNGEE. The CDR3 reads CASSESGRFYNEQFF. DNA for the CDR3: TGTGCCAGCAGCGAGAGCGGGAGATTCTACAATGAGCAGTTCTTC. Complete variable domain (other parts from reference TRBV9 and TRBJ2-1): DSGVTQTPKHLITATGQRVTLRCSPRSGDLSVYWYQQSLDQGLQFLIQYYNGEERAKGNILERFSAQQFPDLHSELNLSSLELGDSALYFCASSESGRFYNEQFFGPGTRLTVL.

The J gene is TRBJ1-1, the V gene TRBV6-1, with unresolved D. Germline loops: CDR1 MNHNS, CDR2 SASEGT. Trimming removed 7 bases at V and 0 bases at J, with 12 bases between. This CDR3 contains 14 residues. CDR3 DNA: TGTGCCAGCACTCCCGGGCCTTTGAACACTGAAGCTTTCTTT. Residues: CASTPGPLNTEAFF.

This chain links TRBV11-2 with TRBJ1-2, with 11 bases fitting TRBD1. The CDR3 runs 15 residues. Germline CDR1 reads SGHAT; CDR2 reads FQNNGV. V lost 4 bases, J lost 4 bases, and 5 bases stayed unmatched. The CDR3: CASSSDRGRGYGYTF. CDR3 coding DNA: TGTGCCAGCAGCTCGGACAGGGGGCGAGGCTATGGCTACACCTTC.

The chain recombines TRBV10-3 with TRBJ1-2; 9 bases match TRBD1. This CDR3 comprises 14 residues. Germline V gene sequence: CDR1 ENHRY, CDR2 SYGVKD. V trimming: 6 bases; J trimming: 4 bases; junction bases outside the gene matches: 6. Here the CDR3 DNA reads TGTGCCATCAGCGTCGGACAGGGGAGCTATGGCTACACCTTC. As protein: CAISVGQGSYGYTF.

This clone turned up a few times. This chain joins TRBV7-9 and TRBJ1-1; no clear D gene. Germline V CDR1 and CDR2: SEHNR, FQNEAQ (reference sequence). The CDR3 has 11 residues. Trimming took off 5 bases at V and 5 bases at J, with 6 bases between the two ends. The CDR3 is CASSLITEAFF. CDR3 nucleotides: TGTGCCAGCAGCCTTATTACTGAAGCTTTCTTT. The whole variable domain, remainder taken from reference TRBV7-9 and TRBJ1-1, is DTGVSQNPRHKITKRGQNVTFRCDPISEHNRLYWYRQTLGQGPEFLTYFQNEAQLEKSRLLSDRFSAERPKGSFSTLEIQRTEQGDSAMYLCASSLITEAFFGQGTRLTVV.

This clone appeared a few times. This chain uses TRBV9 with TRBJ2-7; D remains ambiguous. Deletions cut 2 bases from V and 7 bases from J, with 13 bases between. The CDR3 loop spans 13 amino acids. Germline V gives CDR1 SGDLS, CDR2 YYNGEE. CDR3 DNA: TGTGCCAGCAGCGTGTTTGGGCCAGGAGAGCAGTACTTC. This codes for CASSVFGPGEQYF.

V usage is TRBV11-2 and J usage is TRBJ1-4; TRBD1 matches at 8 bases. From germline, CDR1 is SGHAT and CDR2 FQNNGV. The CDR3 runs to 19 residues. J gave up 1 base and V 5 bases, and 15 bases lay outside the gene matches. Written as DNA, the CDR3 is TGTGCCAGCAGCCCGCTCCGGGACAGGTCTGGGGTAACTAATGAAAAACTGTTTTTT. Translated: CASSPLRDRSGVTNEKLFF.

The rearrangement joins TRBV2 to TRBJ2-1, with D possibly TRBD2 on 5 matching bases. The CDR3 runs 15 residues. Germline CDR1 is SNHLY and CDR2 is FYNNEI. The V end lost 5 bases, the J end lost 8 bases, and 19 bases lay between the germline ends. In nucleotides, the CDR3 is TGTGCCAGCAGTTTTACTAGTGGCGGGCACCATGAGCAGTTCTTC. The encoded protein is CASSFTSGGHHEQFF.

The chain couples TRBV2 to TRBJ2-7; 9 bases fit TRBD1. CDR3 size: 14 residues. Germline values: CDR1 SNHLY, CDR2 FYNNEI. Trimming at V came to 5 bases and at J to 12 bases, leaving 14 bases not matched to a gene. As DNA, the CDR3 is TGTGCCAGCAGTCAACCCCGGGACAGGGCACCCAGGTACTTC. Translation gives CASSQPRDRAPRYF. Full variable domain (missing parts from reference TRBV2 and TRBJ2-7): EPEVTQTPSHQVTQMGQEVILRCVPISNHLYFYWYRQILGQKVEFLVSFYNNEISEKSEIFDDQFSVERPDGSNFTLKIRSTKLEDSAMYFCASSQPRDRAPRYFGPGTRLTVT.

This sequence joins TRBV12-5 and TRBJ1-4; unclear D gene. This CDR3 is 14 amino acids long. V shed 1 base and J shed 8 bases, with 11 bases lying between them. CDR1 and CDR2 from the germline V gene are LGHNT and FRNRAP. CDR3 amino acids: CASGLAGVREKLFF. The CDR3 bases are TGTGCTAGTGGTTTGGCCGGAGTGAGGGAAAAACTGTTTTTT. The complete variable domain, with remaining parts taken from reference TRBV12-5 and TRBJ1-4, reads DARVTQTPRHKVTEMGQEVTMRCQPILGHNTVFWYRQTMMQGLELLAYFRNRAPLDDSGMPKDRFSAEMPDATLATLKIQPSEPRDSAVYFCASGLAGVREKLFFGSGTQLSVL.